Below, one T cell receptor beta chain is given with its context. The data derive from a study of shared clonotypes between healthy human individuals. Overall study: The donors, two women and a few men, were aged 18 to 49.

Genomic DNA came from about 90 million PBMCs in unsorted samples. The CDR3 is 14 residues long. V was cut by 0 bases and J by 5 bases, with 9 bases left in between. Germline loops: CDR1 SGHDT, CDR2 YYEEEE. Assay execution took place at the deep level. Repertoires were generated with immunoSEQ multiplex PCR, while TCRdb's copy carries only in-frame clones and drops some. This sample has about 480,000 clones; 60% to 80% occur once, and the top ten carry approximately 12%. Specimen: PBMCs. This receptor was identified in a middle-aged woman in good health. Some clones in this sample may be carry-over from other donors' samples. V gene TRBV5-6 combines with J gene TRBJ2-1, with D tentatively TRBD1 or TRBD2 (5 bases each). The CDR3, as DNA: TGTGCCAGCAGCTTGGTGGGACCACACAATGAGCAGTTCTTC. Its translation is CASSLVGPHNEQFF.